This TCR beta chain came from a study of a mutant IDH1 vaccine in newly diagnosed glioma. Study-level background: Patients got radiotherapy, temozolomide, or both beforehand, and most got both.

This sample's time point: baseline, week 1 (first vaccination visit). Stated treatment: pre-vaccination baseline after standard-of-care therapy. New WHO grade 3 or 4 astrocytomas that were IDH1-mutant and ATRX-lost occurred in the donors. Clones were read by immunoSEQ multiplex PCR, and TCRdb kept only the in-frame ones, dropping some. The sample comprises tens of thousands of clones, more than 85% of which are singletons, and over 2.5% rests with the top ten. About this clone: Its antigen is currently unknown.

The V end was cut by 1 base, the J end by 1 base, with 7 bases between. Germline lookup yields CDR1 SGHTA and CDR2 FQGTGA. This CDR3 has 14 amino acids. Study-level results: There seemed to be no relation between pseudoprogression and changes in top peripheral T cell clonotypes.

Sample: PBMCs, taken from a glioma patient treated with radiotherapy, temozolomide or both. V usage is TRBV7-3 and J usage is TRBJ2-5, with unresolved D. The sequence was obtained from a man aged 45-60 years with glioma. The CDR3 DNA reads TGTGCCAGCAGCTTAATGGGCGGCCAAGAGACCCAGTACTTC. Translating gives CASSLMGGQETQYF.